This entry features one TCR beta chain sequence. The sample originates from a study of blood T cell repertoires in COVID-19. The length of the CDR3 is 16 residues. Germline assignment: CDR1 MNHNS and CDR2 SASEGT. V was pared by 3 bases and J by 4 bases, with 8 bases of the junction left unmatched. Seattle researchers signed up patients amid active infection and tracked them longitudinally. In the original workflow: Reference gene primer amplification gave nucleated cell count estimates. This table comes from immunoSEQ multiplex PCR, and its TCRdb copy is limited to in-frame clones, with some not included. V and J calls and clone size follow that table, whereas D and trimming were derived from the DNA. The data hold about 56,000 clones, with roughly nine tenths observed a single time.

J is TRBJ2-1 and V is TRBV6-1, with TRBD2 matching over 8 bases. The sequenced sample consisted of peripheral blood. This sequence was found in a woman between 55 and 75 years old with COVID-19, enrolled during active disease. The CDR3: CASSEVTAGEYNEQFF. The CDR3 coding sequence is TGTGCCAGCAGTGAGGTTACAGCGGGAGAGTACAATGAGCAGTTCTTC.